What follows are 23 T cell receptor beta chains derived from one specimen sequenced in a study of blood T cell repertoires in COVID-19. The protocol was immunoSEQ multiplex PCR, while the TCRdb copy is restricted to in-frame clones and leaves out a portion. The profile shows roughly 42,000 clones, around 79% of them singletons. Material for sequencing was peripheral blood. The receptors were sampled from a woman of 80 years or more with acute or convalescent COVID-19.

The chain is built from TRBV5-6 and TRBJ2-3; TRBD2 matches 7 bases. This CDR3 region has 17 residues. The germline V gene has CDR1 SGHDT and CDR2 YYEEEE. J was trimmed by 2 bases and V by 1 base; bases with no gene match: 10. The CDR3 sequence is CASSLRSGDYTTDTQYF. DNA of the CDR3: TGTGCCAGCAGCTTGAGGTCGGGGGACTACACCACAGATACGCAGTATTTT.

The chain recombines TRBV28 with TRBJ2-5; a weak D match, TRBD1 (6 bases). The germline gives CDR1 MDHEN, CDR2 SYDVKM. V lost 1 base, J lost 1 base, and 7 bases lay in between. The CDR3 is 14 residues long. The CDR3 loop reads CASSLLGAQETQYF. In DNA, the CDR3 is TGTGCCAGCAGTTTATTGGGGGCCCAAGAGACCCAGTACTTC.

This rearrangement joins TRBV4-1 to TRBJ2-3; 10 bases are shared with TRBD2. The CDR3 spans 16 residues. CDR1 is MGHRA and CDR2 is YSYEKL in the germline V gene. The ends lost 2 bases at V and 2 bases at J; junction bases unmatched: 4. This CDR3 is CASSQSSGSTTDTQYF. CDR3 bases: TGCGCCAGCAGCCAATCTAGCGGGAGTACCACAGATACGCAGTATTTT.

In this sample, this clone turned up once. The chain is built from TRBV14 and TRBJ1-1, with D possibly TRBD1 on 5 matching bases. Germline CDR1 is SGHDN and CDR2 is FVKESK. The CDR3 has 13 residues. V lost 5 bases, J lost 4 bases, and 11 bases lay in between. The chain's CDR3 is CASSWQGSTEAFF. In DNA, the CDR3 is TGTGCCAGCAGCTGGCAGGGTTCCACTGAAGCTTTCTTT.

The chain combines TRBV18 with TRBJ2-1; tentatively, D is TRBD2 (5 bases). V was cut by 3 bases and J by 0 bases, with 15 bases left in between. This CDR3 contains 17 residues. CDR1 KGHSH and CDR2 LQKENI come from the germline V gene. The DNA of the CDR3 is TGTGCCAGCTCACCTCAAGTACGAGGGATCTCCTACAATGAGCAGTTCTTC. It translates to CASSPQVRGISYNEQFF.

This chain joins TRBV11-1 and TRBJ2-1; TRBD1 aligns across 8 bases. Germline trimming cut 6 bases from V and 7 bases from J; bases unmatched to any gene: 8. Germline CDR1 SGHAT, CDR2 FQDESV (reference sequence). The CDR3 has 14 residues. The CDR3 region is CASRPDRVGNEQFF. The CDR3 region has the DNA TGTGCCAGCAGACCGGACAGGGTAGGGAATGAGCAGTTCTTC.

This clone appeared a single time. The chain carries TRBV30 and TRBJ1-1; TRBD1 agrees at 9 bases. CDR1 is GTSNPN and CDR2 is SVGIG in the germline V gene (reference sequence). This CDR3 spans 13 amino acids. Trimming cost V 5 bases and J 5 bases; bases outside gene matches: 6. This chain's CDR3 is CAWDGTGPTEAFF. CDR3 DNA: TGTGCCTGGGACGGGACAGGGCCAACTGAAGCTTTCTTT.

The chain recombines TRBV2 with TRBJ2-1; no clear D gene. CDR3 size: 14 residues. The V and J ends lost 4 bases and 1 base respectively, with 8 bases between them. Germline values: CDR1 SNHLY, CDR2 FYNNEI. CDR3 amino acids: CASSVDSSYNEQFF. Written as DNA, the CDR3 is TGTGCCAGCAGTGTAGATTCGTCCTACAATGAGCAGTTCTTC.

The V gene is TRBV9, the J gene TRBJ2-7, with TRBD1 matching 7 bases. The junction had 14 bases not matched to a gene; V was cut back by 4 bases and J by 7 bases. Germline-derived CDR1 and CDR2 are SGDLS and YYNGEE. The CDR3 is made up of 15 amino acids. The CDR3 sequence: CASSLRTGHVGEQYF. The CDR3 DNA reads TGTGCCAGCAGCTTGAGGACAGGTCATGTTGGGGAGCAGTACTTC.

This clone was observed a single time. The chain couples TRBV12-5 to TRBJ1-4, with TRBD1 as a possible D gene (6 bases). V lost 6 bases, J lost 4 bases, and 15 bases lay in between. The CDR3 totals 15 residues. Germline values: CDR1 LGHNT, CDR2 FRNRAP. CDR3 bases: TGTGCTAGTGGCCTTTCGACAGGCTATAATGAAAAACTGTTTTTT. It encodes CASGLSTGYNEKLFF.

V gene TRBV7-9 combines with J gene TRBJ2-1; D not resolved. Germline V gene sequence: CDR1 SEHNR, CDR2 FQNEAQ (reference sequence). The CDR3 loop spans 11 amino acids. Trimming cost V 2 bases and J 8 bases, with 4 bases left between them. CDR3 protein: CASSLTDEQFF. For the CDR3, the DNA is TGTGCCAGCAGCTTAACAGATGAGCAGTTCTTC. The complete variable domain, with remaining parts taken from reference TRBV7-9 and TRBJ2-1, reads DTGVSQNPRHKITKRGQNVTFRCDPISEHNRLYWYRQTLGQGPEFLTYFQNEAQLEKSRLLSDRFSAERPKGSFSTLEIQRTEQGDSAMYLCASSLTDEQFFGPGTRLTVL.

V gene TRBV9 combines with J gene TRBJ2-7; tentative D call: TRBD1 (5 bases). CDR3 length equals 15 residues. Looked up from germline, CDR1 is SGDLS and CDR2 is YYNGEE. V was clipped by 0 bases and J by 3 bases, with 13 bases between them. CDR3 bases: TGTGCCAGCAGCGTAGAGAGCCAGGGAATCTACGAGCAGTACTTC. It yields the protein CASSVESQGIYEQYF.

Comments on this clone: In the same sample, other DNA sequences code for this CDR3. The J gene is TRBJ2-3, the V gene TRBV5-1, with D possibly matching TRBD2 (5 bases). The germline gives CDR1 SGHRS, CDR2 YFSETQ. This CDR3 region has 13 residues. Between the trimmed V and J ends, which lost 2 bases and 4 bases, there was a span of 8 bases. The CDR3: CASSLLGPDTQYF. The CDR3 DNA sequence: TGCGCCAGCAGCTTACTAGGGCCAGATACGCAGTATTTT.

This sequence joins TRBV5-1 and TRBJ2-7; D is possibly TRBD1 (6 bases). The CDR3 is made up of 13 amino acids. Germline CDR1 is SGHRS and CDR2 is YFSETQ. V dropped 3 bases and J dropped 3 bases, with 10 bases sitting between them. CDR3 residues: CASSYGQSYEQYF. CDR3 coding DNA: TGCGCCAGCAGCTACGGACAGAGCTACGAGCAGTACTTC.

V gene TRBV4-3 combines with J gene TRBJ2-7; 10 bases align to TRBD2. J gave up 4 bases and V 0 bases, and 6 bases lay outside the gene matches. The germline V gene has CDR1 LGHNA and CDR2 YSLEER. This CDR3 has 16 residues. The CDR3 region is CASSQDQREGRYEQYF. As DNA, the CDR3 is TGCGCCAGCAGCCAAGATCAGCGGGAGGGAAGGTACGAGCAGTACTTC.

The V gene is TRBV6-5, the J gene TRBJ1-5; 8 bases align to TRBD1. Trimming at V came to 7 bases and at J to 7 bases, leaving 9 bases not matched to a gene. Germline-derived CDR1 and CDR2 are MNHEY and SVGAGI. The CDR3 extends over 14 amino acids. The CDR3 loop reads CASTRDRPGQPQHF. Written as DNA, the CDR3 is TGTGCCAGCACCCGGGACAGGCCGGGGCAGCCCCAGCATTTT.

This sequence joins TRBV5-1 and TRBJ2-2; 13 bases are a match to TRBD2. Trimming removed 4 bases from V and 7 bases from J; junction bases left unmatched: 7. Per germline, CDR1 SGHRS and CDR2 YFSETQ. The CDR3 contains 16 residues. CDR3 residues: CASSGGLAGRGGELFF. In DNA, the CDR3 is TGCGCCAGCAGCGGGGGACTAGCGGGACGGGGCGGGGAGCTGTTTTTT.

The chain joins TRBV11-2 to TRBJ1-5; D remains unclear. V was pared by 0 bases and J by 5 bases, with 5 bases between. Germline CDR1 SGHAT, CDR2 FQNNGV. This CDR3 comprises 13 residues. The CDR3 DNA follows: TGTGCCAGCAGCTTAGATGGAGATCAGCCCCAGCATTTT. Protein sequence: CASSLDGDQPQHF.

The rearrangement links TRBV28 to TRBJ1-1, with D uncertain. There are 14 residues in the CDR3. Per germline, CDR1 MDHEN and CDR2 SYDVKM. V lost 6 bases and J 1 base, leaving 12 bases between the germline ends. The CDR3 loop is CASSLPRRNTEAFF. CDR3 bases: TGTGCCAGCAGCCTCCCCCGGAGGAACACTGAAGCTTTCTTT. Looking up the rest from reference TRBV28 and TRBJ1-1 gives the full variable domain: DVKVTQSSRYLVKRTGEKVFLECVQDMDHENMFWYRQDPGLGLRLIYFSYDVKMKEKGDIPEGYSVSREKKERFSLILESASTNQTSMYLCASSLPRRNTEAFFGQGTRLTVV.

This clone showed up just a few times. This chain uses TRBV11-3 with TRBJ2-1, with D perhaps TRBD2 (6 bases). The CDR3 is 16 amino acids. The V end lost 1 base, the J end lost 7 bases, and 17 bases lay between the germline ends. CDR1 and CDR2 (germline): SGHNT, YENEEA. This chain's CDR3 is CASSLGGTRAGNEQFF. Written as DNA, the CDR3 is TGTGCCAGCAGCTTAGGGGGGACTCGCGCGGGGAATGAGCAGTTCTTC.

The chain uses TRBV7-2 and TRBJ2-3; 10 bases map to TRBD2. This CDR3 contains 18 residues. J was trimmed by 3 bases and V by 1 base; bases with no gene match: 10. CDR1 and CDR2 (germline): SGHTA, FQGNSA. The CDR3 is CASSLVLRLAGATDTQYF. In nucleotides, the CDR3 is TGTGCCAGCAGCTTAGTTCTGAGGCTAGCGGGAGCGACAGATACGCAGTATTTT.

The V and J genes are TRBV9 and TRBJ2-2; the D is unclear. Looked up from germline, CDR1 is SGDLS and CDR2 is YYNGEE. This CDR3 contains 14 residues. Between the trimmed V and J ends, which lost 0 bases and 6 bases, there was a span of 9 bases. The chain's CDR3 is CASSVGLLPGELFF. CDR3 coding DNA: TGTGCCAGCAGCGTAGGGCTGCTCCCCGGGGAGCTGTTTTTT.

V usage is TRBV27 and J usage is TRBJ1-4, with 10 bases aligning to TRBD1. With V trimmed by 8 bases and J by 13 bases, 10 bases remained unmatched. The V gene's germline CDR1 is MNHEY and CDR2 SMNVEV (reference sequence). This CDR3 is 13 amino acids long. The CDR3 DNA sequence: TGTGCCAGCGGCCGGGACAGGGGAGTCCTACTGTTTTTT. Its protein is CASGRDRGVLLFF. The full variable domain, rest sourced from reference TRBV27 and TRBJ1-4, is EAQVTQNPRYLITVTGKKLTVTCSQNMNHEYMSWYRQDPGLGLRQIYYSMNVEVTDKGDVPEGYKVSRKEKRNFPLILESPSPNQTSLYFCASGRDRGVLLFFGSGTQLSVL.